This T cell receptor (beta chain) was recorded in a study of Graves' ophthalmopathy and Graves' hyperthyroidism. Whole-study results and caveats: A classifier, a 13-signature model, separated ophthalmopathy from stable hyperthyroidism with approximately 87% sensitivity and about 81% specificity. The model forecast ophthalmopathy progression, reaching around 66% sensitivity and approximately 79% specificity.

Ineligible for inclusion were patients with other autoimmune diseases, uncontrolled infections, pregnancy or lactation. Clinical symptoms, serum thyroxine, TRAb, thyroid ultrasound and orbital computed tomography determined diagnosis. For repertoire sequencing, the TCR beta CDR3 regions were amplified from RNA transcripts. First-round RT-PCR relied on HTBI primers, and a second-round multiplex PCR came next. In TCRdb, the multiplex PCR reads were re-called with MiXCR into one record per CDR3 protein. The sample holds about 220,000 distinct CDR3 sequences, under 25% seen once. This clonotype appeared a few times. The target antigen is unknown. This sequence originates from a woman between 50 and 59 years old with Graves' ophthalmopathy. Sample: peripheral blood.

The CDR3 sequence: CASSHQGDRKETQYF. The CDR3 nucleotides read TGTGCCAGCAGCCACCAGGGGGACAGAAAAGAGACCCAGTACTTC. The J gene is TRBJ2-5, the V gene TRBV6-2 or TRBV6-3; TRBD1 aligns across 7 bases. CDR1 is MNHEY, CDR2 SVGEGT, per germline. The ends lost 6 bases at V and 3 bases at J; junction bases unmatched: 10. The CDR3 spans 15 residues.